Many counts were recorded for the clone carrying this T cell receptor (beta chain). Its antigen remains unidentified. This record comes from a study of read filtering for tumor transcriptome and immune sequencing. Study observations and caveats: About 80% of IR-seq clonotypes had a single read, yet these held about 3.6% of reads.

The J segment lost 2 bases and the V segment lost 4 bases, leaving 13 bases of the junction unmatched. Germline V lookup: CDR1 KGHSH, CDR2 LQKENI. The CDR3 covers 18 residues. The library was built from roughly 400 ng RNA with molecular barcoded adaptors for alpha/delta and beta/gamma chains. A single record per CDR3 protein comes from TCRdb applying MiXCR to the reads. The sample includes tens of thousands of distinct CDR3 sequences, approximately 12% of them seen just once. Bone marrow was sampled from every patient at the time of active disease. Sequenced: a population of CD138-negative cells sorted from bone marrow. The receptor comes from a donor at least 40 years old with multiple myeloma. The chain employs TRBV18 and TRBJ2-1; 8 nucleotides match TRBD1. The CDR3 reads CASSLNSGGGWAYNEQFF. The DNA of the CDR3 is TGTGCCAGCTCACTCAACTCAGGGGGCGGATGGGCCTACAATGAGCAGTTCTTC.